Below, 25 T cell receptor beta chains from the same sample are listed, as sequenced in a study of CD8 T cells in ankylosing spondylitis. MiXCR was run by TCRdb on the 5' RACE reads, yielding one entry per CDR3 protein. The repertoire consists of some 300,000 distinct CDR3 sequences, with under 25% occurring once and the leading ten covering about 3.7%. The sample comprised blood, either unsorted or a sorted T cell fraction (not recorded which). The receptor source for this set is a female donor with ankylosing spondylitis or in good health (not recorded which).

This clonotype was counted ten times or more. The rearrangement joins TRBV27 to TRBJ1-1, with 10 bases that match TRBD1. In germline, CDR1 is MNHEY, CDR2 SMNVEV (reference sequence). The V gene end was trimmed by 7 bases and the J gene end by 4 bases; junction bases not matched to a gene: 9. The CDR3 consists of 15 residues. CDR3 loop: CASTPGQGRLTEAFF. For the CDR3, the DNA is TGTGCCAGCACGCCGGGACAGGGGCGGCTCACTGAAGCTTTCTTT.

This clonotype was seen a few times. The genes are TRBV12-3 or TRBV12-4 and TRBJ2-7, with 9 bases that match TRBD1. The CDR3 sequence is 14 residues long. The V and J ends lost 5 bases and 4 bases, in that order; junction bases with no gene match: 6. DNA of the CDR3: TGTGCCAGCAGTAGACAGGGGGGCTGGTACGAGCAGTACTTC. This gives the protein CASSRQGGWYEQYF.

This clonotype was seen a handful of times. The chain couples TRBV20-1 to TRBJ2-1; 8 nucleotides agree with TRBD2. V lost 0 bases, J lost 4 bases, and 11 bases stayed unmatched. Germline V gives CDR1 DFQATT, CDR2 SNEGSKA (reference sequence). CDR3 length: 17 amino acids. The CDR3 DNA follows: TGCAGTGCTAGAGATCTCCGCACTAGCGGAGTTTACAATGAGCAGTTCTTC. Translated: CSARDLRTSGVYNEQFF.

The CDR3 spells CASSLAISGRASYNEQFF. The CDR3 coding sequence is TGTGCCAGCAGCTTAGCAATTAGCGGGAGGGCCTCCTACAATGAGCAGTTCTTC. The V call is TRBV7-2, the J call TRBJ2-1; 11 bases line up with TRBD2. There are 18 residues in the CDR3. CDR1 is SGHTA, CDR2 FQGNSA, per germline. J was trimmed by 0 bases and V by 0 bases; bases with no gene match: 4.

This clonotype showed up just a few times. The rearrangement links TRBV11-2 to TRBJ1-4, with 9 bases identical to TRBD1. CDR1 and CDR2 from the germline V gene are SGHAT and FQNNGV. CDR3 length: 18 residues. Trimming removed 5 bases from V and 3 bases from J; junction bases left unmatched: 13. In nucleotides, the CDR3 is TGTGCCAGCAGCCTTGGACAGGGGCGCCCGGGTGCTAATGAAAAACTGTTTTTT. Translation: CASSLGQGRPGANEKLFF.

This clonotype was seen at least ten times. This chain connects TRBV20-1 to TRBJ1-5, with 7 positions matching TRBD1. Per the germline V gene, CDR1 is DFQATT and CDR2 is SNEGSKA (reference sequence). The CDR3 is made up of 13 amino acids. V dropped 2 bases and J dropped 5; count of bases not matched to a gene: 3. The CDR3 loop reads CSARPGTDQPQHF. In DNA form, the CDR3 reads TGCAGTGCTAGACCCGGGACAGATCAGCCCCAGCATTTT.

The V and J genes are TRBV18 and TRBJ2-7, with a weak D call TRBD2 (5 bases). Between the trimmed V and J ends, which lost 0 bases and 3 bases, there was a span of 6 bases. The CDR3 runs 13 residues. Germline V lookup: CDR1 KGHSH, CDR2 LQKENI. CDR3 bases: TGTGCCAGCTCACCACCGGGAGTCTACGAGCAGTACTTC. Translated, it gives CASSPPGVYEQYF.

In its sample, this clonotype was seen a few times. This chain connects TRBV12-3 or TRBV12-4 to TRBJ2-2; 8 bases line up with TRBD1. The CDR3 runs to 16 residues. J was trimmed by 4 bases and V by 7 bases; bases with no gene match: 11. The CDR3 loop reads CASMLRQGIGTGELFF. As DNA, the CDR3 is TGTGCCAGCATGTTAAGACAGGGGATCGGCACCGGGGAGCTGTTTTTT.

This clonotype was observed a few times. This chain connects TRBV10-3 to TRBJ2-6; D possibly corresponds to TRBD1 (6 bases). V was pared by 0 bases and J by 0 bases, with 12 bases between. The CDR3 is 18 amino acids. Germline V gene sequence: CDR1 ENHRY, CDR2 SYGVKD. CDR3 DNA: TGTGCCATCAGTGAGTCGAGGGGACAACTCTCTGGGGCCAACGTCCTGACTTTC. Translated: CAISESRGQLSGANVLTF.

This clonotype was seen a handful of times. This rearrangement joins TRBV6-4 to TRBJ2-1; unclear D gene. V gave up 3 bases and J gave up 0 bases, with 9 bases separating them. There are 15 residues in the CDR3. Germline V gene lookup returns CDR1 MRHNA and CDR2 SNTAGT. CDR3 nucleotide sequence: TGTGCCAGCAGTGAAGGCCCCCTCTCCTACAATGAGCAGTTCTTC. Translating it yields CASSEGPLSYNEQFF.

The chain joins TRBV6-2 or TRBV6-3 to TRBJ1-1; D gene ambiguous. Germline V gene lookup returns CDR1 MNHEY and CDR2 SVGEGT. The CDR3 is 15 residues long. V was trimmed by 2 bases and J by 3 bases, leaving 13 bases between them. CDR3 DNA sequence: TGTGCCAGCAGTTACGGGGAGTTAGAGGACACTGAAGCTTTCTTT. Translation: CASSYGELEDTEAFF.

V gene TRBV7-2 combines with J gene TRBJ2-1, with D possibly being TRBD2 (5 bases). V was pared by 2 bases and J by 8 bases, with 13 bases between. Germline V CDR1 and CDR2: SGHTA, FQGNSA. CDR3 length: 14 amino acids. This CDR3 reads CASSLSPGVHEQFF. The CDR3 DNA sequence: TGTGCCAGCAGCTTAAGCCCCGGGGTCCATGAGCAGTTCTTC.

This clonotype has more than one count but fewer than ten. The gene calls are TRBV20-1 and TRBJ2-7; D ambiguous. V shed 7 bases and J shed 0 bases, with 10 bases lying between them. The germline CDR1 and CDR2 sequences are DFQATT and SNEGSKA (reference sequence). The CDR3 totals 12 residues. The CDR3 protein is CSVDRSSYEQYF. Here the CDR3 DNA reads TGCAGTGTGGACCGAAGCTCCTACGAGCAGTACTTC.

Ten or more counts support this clonotype. This rearrangement joins TRBV2 to TRBJ2-6; no definite D call. V was trimmed by 7 bases and J by 0 bases, leaving 10 bases between them. Germline V gene lookup returns CDR1 SNHLY and CDR2 FYNNEI. This CDR3 comprises 15 residues. The CDR3 region has the DNA TGTGCCAGCAATTGGTGGGGCTCTGGGGCCAACGTCCTGACTTTC. Protein: CASNWWGSGANVLTF.

The chain employs TRBV4-3 and TRBJ2-3; unclear D gene. CDR1 and CDR2 (germline): LGHNA, YSLEER. Trimming took off 0 bases at V and 2 bases at J, with 6 bases between the two ends. The CDR3 runs to 14 residues. The CDR3 region has the DNA TGCGCCAGCAGCCAAGATCCATCCACAGATACGCAGTATTTT. This sequence encodes CASSQDPSTDTQYF.

This clonotype was observed a handful of times. The chain combines TRBV7-9 with TRBJ1-2; 8 nucleotides match TRBD1. V trimming: 4 bases; J trimming: 1 base; junction bases outside the gene matches: 5. The V gene's germline CDR1 is SEHNR and CDR2 FQNEAQ (reference sequence). This CDR3 comprises 15 residues. The CDR3 bases are TGTGCCAGCAGCTCGCCAGGGGGCTTTAACTATGGCTACACCTTC. This gives the protein CASSSPGGFNYGYTF.

This clonotype was seen ten or more times. The V call is TRBV20-1, the J call TRBJ2-7; 13 nucleotides line up with TRBD2. With 7 bases clipped from V and 2 bases from J, the junction kept 8 bases outside the gene matches. Per the germline V gene, CDR1 is DFQATT and CDR2 is SNEGSKA (reference sequence). The CDR3 loop spans 15 amino acids. In DNA form, the CDR3 reads TGCAGTGTAAGCCCACTAGCGGGAGGGCCCTACGAGCAGTACTTC. Translating it yields CSVSPLAGGPYEQYF.

About this clonotype: This may be a read error: a much more frequent sequence differs by one nucleotide. This CDR3 is missing its conserved last phenylalanine or tryptophan, likely due to a read error. The J gene is TRBJ2-7, the V gene TRBV12-3 or TRBV12-4, with 9 bases aligning to TRBD2. This CDR3 contains 16 residues. Losses at the gene ends were 6 bases for V and 7 bases for J; bases not matched to a gene: 16. The CDR3 spells CASSRKASGTPGEQYL. CDR3 coding DNA: TGTGCCAGCAGCCGTAAGGCTAGCGGGACTCCTGGGGAGCAGTACCTC.

The chain uses TRBV2 and TRBJ2-2; 8 nucleotides line up with TRBD1. Trimming cost V 0 bases and J 3 bases; bases outside gene matches: 6. From germline, CDR1 is SNHLY and CDR2 FYNNEI. This CDR3 region has 17 residues. The DNA of the CDR3 is TGTGCCAGCAGTGAAGCGCTGGGACAGGCGCACACCGGGGAGCTGTTTTTT. As protein: CASSEALGQAHTGELFF.

This clonotype was observed a handful of times. CDR3 coding DNA: TGTGCCAGCAGTGAAGGACTAGCTTACAATGAGCAGTTCTTC. The encoded protein is CASSEGLAYNEQFF. This chain uses TRBV2 with TRBJ2-1, with 7 bases matching TRBD2. V was pared by 1 base and J by 4 bases, with 1 base of the junction left unmatched. CDR1 SNHLY and CDR2 FYNNEI come from the germline V gene. This CDR3 is built from 14 residues.

This chain uses TRBV20-1 with TRBJ2-3, with TRBD2 matching 10 bases. In germline, CDR1 is DFQATT, CDR2 SNEGSKA (reference sequence). CDR3 size: 16 residues. The J segment lost 0 bases and the V segment lost 5 bases, leaving 8 bases of the junction unmatched. As DNA, the CDR3 is TGCAGTGCTGAACTCGGACTAGCGGAAAGCACAGATACGCAGTATTTT. It encodes CSAELGLAESTDTQYF.

This clonotype has only a few counts. The chain links TRBV27 to TRBJ1-3; weak D call: TRBD1 (5 bases). With 6 bases removed from V and 3 bases from J, the gap between germline ends came to 12 bases. The CDR3 is 14 amino acids. Germline V gives CDR1 MNHEY, CDR2 SMNVEV (reference sequence). DNA of the CDR3: TGTGCCAGCAGGGGCAGGGAAGATGGAAACACCATATATTTT. It encodes CASRGREDGNTIYF.

This clonotype was recorded a few times. The V call is TRBV20-1, the J call TRBJ2-3, with D tentatively TRBD1 (6 bases). The CDR3 is 13 residues long. Trimming removed 6 bases at V and 1 base at J, with 11 bases between. The germline V gene has CDR1 DFQATT and CDR2 SNEGSKA (reference sequence). In nucleotides, the CDR3 is TGCAGTGCGTCTCCAGGGGGCACAGATACGCAGTATTTT. Protein: CSASPGGTDTQYF.

This clonotype appeared many times. This chain uses TRBV5-1 with TRBJ2-1, with a tentative D call TRBD2 (6 bases). Deletions cut 1 base from V and 4 bases from J, with 9 bases between. The CDR3 contains 14 residues. From germline, CDR1 is SGHRS and CDR2 YFSETQ. CDR3 coding DNA: TGCGCCAGCAGCTTGAGGGCGGGGTACAATGAGCAGTTCTTC. It encodes CASSLRAGYNEQFF.

As for this clonotype: This may arise from a read error, as a much more abundant clone is one base away. The chain carries TRBV4-3 and TRBJ2-3; possible D gene TRBD2, 5 bases. The CDR3 has 17 residues. Per the germline V gene, CDR1 is LGHNA and CDR2 is YSLEER. The DNA for the CDR3 is TGCGCCAGCAGCCAAGATATGAACAGACCTAGCACATATACGCAGTATTTT. As protein: CASSQDMNRPSTYTQYF.